This paragraph covers one T cell receptor (beta chain) sequence. Its antigen remains unidentified. These data belong to a study of graft-versus-host responses after intestinal transplantation. Overall study context: Multivisceral, liver-intestinal, or isolated intestinal grafts went to recipients. Every one of the recipients received anti-thymocyte globulin induction and afterwards took tacrolimus and steroids for around 3 years.

The CDR3 consists of 16 residues. V dropped 7 bases and J dropped 0 bases, with 19 bases sitting between them. The V gene's germline CDR1 is SNHLY and CDR2 FYNNEI. Clones were read by immunoSEQ multiplex PCR, and TCRdb kept only the in-frame ones, dropping some. The data show about 89,000 clones, 92% seen once. Notes on the study in general: Allografts carried high graft-versus-host to host-versus-graft clonal ratios in patients having graft-donor T cell macrochimerism. Analysis identified GvH clones in recipient marrow, with some appearing first in ileum or blood.

The rearrangement joins TRBV2 to TRBJ2-7; D is possibly TRBD1 (6 bases). The sequenced sample was unstimulated CD4+ T cells sorted from spleen or lymph node cells, obtained before intestinal transplant. The clonotype originates from a human donor who received an intestinal transplant. The CDR3 loop is CASMMVGGRNSYEQYF. The CDR3 DNA sequence: TGTGCCAGCATGATGGTAGGGGGACGCAACTCCTACGAGCAGTACTTC.